The clone carrying this T cell receptor (beta chain) was detected a few times. The antigen is undetermined. V trimming: 3 bases; J trimming: 8 bases; junction bases outside the gene matches: 2. Looked up from germline, CDR1 is DFQATT and CDR2 is SNEGSKA (reference sequence). This CDR3 region has 11 residues. The entirety of the isolated RNA underwent reverse transcription, so expressed TCRB transcripts were sequenced. Sequencing used immunoSEQ multiplex PCR; TCRdb keeps in-frame clones, though not all of them. Counted here are under 400,000 clones, roughly 15% occurring once; the ten biggest clones make up around 7%. The record originates from a study of beta chain features in type 1 diabetes. Study-level results: Shorter templates may be favored by PCR, equally so in patients and controls.

The genes are TRBV20-1 and TRBJ1-1; 8 nucleotides agree with TRBD1. Sequencing was performed on central memory CD4+ T cells from blood. The clonotype comes from a man younger than 40 in good health. DNA for the CDR3: TGCAGTGCTAGGGGGGACAGGGAAGCTTTCTTT. Its protein product is CSARGDREAFF.